What follows is one T cell receptor beta chain and its context. As yet, its antigen is unknown. The entry originates in a study of blood T cells in healthy people across ages. Points from the study as a whole: Across samples, TCR beta diversity tracked strongly with naive T cell percentage.

The CDR3 is 14 residues long. Germline CDR1 reads MDHEN; CDR2 reads SYDVKM. Trimming cost V 4 bases and J 8 bases, with 17 bases left between them. With a J-beta primer mix and a sample-barcoded 5' primer, a second PCR ran about 7 to 12 cycles. A tag from a template-switch adaptor with 12 random nucleotides marked each cDNA molecule. MiXCR, run by TCRdb on the 5' RACE reads, gives a single entry per CDR3 protein. The sample includes hundreds of thousands of distinct CDR3 sequences, 56% seen only once; the top ten take roughly 25%. Sequencing was done on a sample of blood. This clonotype originated in a man aged 40-55 years in good health. The V call is TRBV28, the J call TRBJ1-2, with a possible D match to TRBD1 (5 bases). Here the CDR3 reads CASSSPNRGSGYTF. In DNA, the CDR3 is TGTGCCAGCAGTTCGCCCAACCGGGGGTCGGGCTACACCTTC.